A selection of T cell receptor beta chains follows, all from one sample in a study of cytomegalovirus exposure and HLA in healthy donors. Libraries were prepared by immunoSEQ multiplex PCR; TCRdb keeps only in-frame clonotypes and omits some of them. The sample holds 200,000 to 250,000 clones, around 80% seen once. The sample comprised PBMCs. Receptors were obtained from a woman in her fifties or sixties in good health and CMV-seropositive. Each CDR3 is given with its conserved first and last residue. D genes are given only for firm matches. Where a row states a size, it is once, few, many or the class of an expanded clone; other rows omit it.

J: TRBJ1-3; size: .; D: .; V: TRBV7-3; DNA: TGTGCCAGCAGCTTATCGCGTGGAAACACCATATATTTT; CDR3: CASSLSRGNTIYF
J: TRBJ2-1; size: .; D: TRBD1; V: TRBV4-1; DNA: TGCGCCAGCAGACCCCCCGGGACAGGGTCCTACAATGAGCAGTTCTTC; CDR3: CASRPPGTGSYNEQFF
J: TRBJ2-1; size: .; D: .; V: TRBV28; DNA: TGTGCCAGCAGCCCGACTAAGGGTGAGCAGTTCTTC; CDR3: CASSPTKGEQFF
J: TRBJ2-1; size: .; D: .; V: TRBV6-1; DNA: TGTGCCAGCAGTGAAAGACAGGGACTGAACAATGAGCAGTTCTTC; CDR3: CASSERQGLNNEQFF
J: TRBJ2-3; size: .; D: .; V: TRBV2; DNA: TGTGCCAGCAGTCGGGAGTCCACAGATACGCAGTATTTT; CDR3: CASSRESTDTQYF
J: TRBJ1-2; size: .; D: TRBD1; V: TRBV18; DNA: TGTGCCAGCTCGTTTCGGACAGGGGGCGACTATGGCTACACCTTC; CDR3: CASSFRTGGDYGYTF
J: TRBJ2-3; size: .; D: TRBD2; V: TRBV30; DNA: TGTGCCTGGAGTATGGGACTAGCGGGAGATACGCAGTATTTT; CDR3: CAWSMGLAGDTQYF
J: TRBJ2-1; size: .; D: .; V: TRBV4-1; DNA: TGCGCCAGCAAGCACTACAATGAGCAGTTCTTC; CDR3: CASKHYNEQFF
J: TRBJ2-5; size: .; D: .; V: TRBV4-2; DNA: TGTGCCAGCAGTTCTGAGGGAGGTCCCCGTCATGGGACCCAGTACTTC; CDR3: CASSSEGGPRHGTQYF
J: TRBJ1-3; size: .; D: TRBD1; V: TRBV19; DNA: TGTGCCACACAGGGGGCTGGAAACACCATATATTTT; CDR3: CATQGAGNTIYF
J: TRBJ2-1; size: few; D: .; V: TRBV5-1; DNA: TGCGCCAGCACCAACAGGGTTTACAATGAGCAGTTCTTC; CDR3: CASTNRVYNEQFF
J: TRBJ2-1; size: .; D: .; V: TRBV18; DNA: TGTGCCAGCTCACCGGGTGGGAGCTCCTACAATGAGCAGTTCTTC; CDR3: CASSPGGSSYNEQFF
J: TRBJ2-5; size: .; D: .; V: TRBV9; DNA: TGTGCCAGCAGCGCTGGACACCCGCAAGAGACCCAGTACTTC; CDR3: CASSAGHPQETQYF
J: TRBJ2-3; size: .; D: TRBD2; V: TRBV7-2; DNA: TGTGCCAGCAGCTTAGGATTGACTAGCGGGATGTTAGATACGCAGTATTTT; CDR3: CASSLGLTSGMLDTQYF
J: TRBJ1-1; size: .; D: .; V: TRBV5-1; DNA: TGCGCCAGCAGCGGGGGGAGGGGGACTGAAGCTTTCTTT; CDR3: CASSGGRGTEAFF
J: TRBJ1-1; size: .; D: .; V: TRBV5-1; DNA: TGCGCCAGCTCATCCCCCGGGGGAGGCACTGAAGCTTTCTTT; CDR3: CASSSPGGGTEAFF
J: TRBJ2-5; size: .; D: .; V: TRBV20-1; DNA: TGCAGTGCTAGGCGGGAGACCCAGTACTTC; CDR3: CSARRETQYF
J: TRBJ2-3; size: .; D: TRBD2; V: TRBV5-6; DNA: TGTGCCAGCAGCTTTAGCGGGAGTGGTCTAGATACGCAGTATTTT; CDR3: CASSFSGSGLDTQYF
J: TRBJ1-2; size: .; D: .; V: TRBV4-1; DNA: TGCGCCAGCAGGGATACCTCAGGGTTCTATGGCTACACCTTC; CDR3: CASRDTSGFYGYTF
J: TRBJ2-6; size: .; D: .; V: TRBV15; DNA: TGTGCCACCAGCAGAGATCGTTCGACAGAATTCTCTGGGGCCAACGTCCTGACTTTC; CDR3: CATSRDRSTEFSGANVLTF
J: TRBJ1-2; size: .; D: .; V: TRBV4-1; DNA: TGCGCCAGCAGCCCACTTTGGAACTATGGCTACACCTTC; CDR3: CASSPLWNYGYTF
J: TRBJ2-7; size: .; D: TRBD1; V: TRBV6-1; DNA: TGTGCCAGCAGTGAGGGTACAGGGGTCCTCGAGCAGTACTTC; CDR3: CASSEGTGVLEQYF
J: TRBJ2-7; size: few; D: TRBD2; V: TRBV9; DNA: TGTGCCAGCAGCGTAGGGGGTAGCGGGAGGTGGAAAGGTTTCTACGAGCAGTACTTC; CDR3: CASSVGGSGRWKGFYEQYF
J: TRBJ2-2; size: .; D: .; V: TRBV7-9; DNA: TGTTCCAGCAGTCCCGCCGGGAGATACACCGGGGAGCTGTTTTTT; CDR3: CSSSPAGRYTGELFF
J: TRBJ2-2; size: few; D: TRBD1; V: TRBV12-5; DNA: TGTGCTAGTGGCTTCCCCCCGGGACAGGGTCCCGGGGAGCTGTTTTTT; CDR3: CASGFPPGQGPGELFF
J: TRBJ1-2; size: once; D: TRBD1; V: TRBV18; DNA: TGTGCCAGCTCACCCCTCCCTCCAGGGGGCAACTATGGCTACACCTTC; CDR3: CASSPLPPGGNYGYTF
J: TRBJ2-2; size: .; D: .; V: TRBV27; DNA: TGTGCCAGCAGAGACCAGGCCGCGAACACCGGGGAGCTGTTTTTT; CDR3: CASRDQAANTGELFF
J: TRBJ2-3; size: .; D: TRBD2; V: TRBV2; DNA: TGTGCCAGCACGGCGGGGGGCGGTCCCACAGATACGCAGTATTTT; CDR3: CASTAGGGPTDTQYF
J: TRBJ1-1; size: few; D: TRBD1; V: TRBV6-1; DNA: TGTGCCAGCGCCATCCAGACAGGGAGTACTGAAGCTTTCTTT; CDR3: CASAIQTGSTEAFF
J: TRBJ2-7; size: .; D: TRBD2; V: TRBV4-1; DNA: TGCGCCAGCAGCCGGACTAGCGGGAACTACGAGCAGTACTTC; CDR3: CASSRTSGNYEQYF
J: TRBJ1-1; size: .; D: .; V: TRBV19; DNA: TGTGCCAGTAGTATGGGGGGGAGGGGAAGGGGCACTGAAGCTTTCTTT; CDR3: CASSMGGRGRGTEAFF
J: TRBJ2-1; size: .; D: .; V: TRBV5-1; DNA: TGCGCCAGCAGCTTGGGAGCGGTCTCCTACAATGAGCAGTTCTTC; CDR3: CASSLGAVSYNEQFF
J: TRBJ1-1; size: .; D: .; V: TRBV27; DNA: TGTGCCAGCAGTCAGGGTAACACTGAAGCTTTCTTT; CDR3: CASSQGNTEAFF
J: TRBJ2-7; size: .; D: .; V: TRBV7-3; DNA: TGTGCCAGCAGCTCTAACTACCAGTTCTACGAGCAGTACTTC; CDR3: CASSSNYQFYEQYF
J: TRBJ2-7; size: once; D: TRBD1; V: TRBV12-5; DNA: TGTGCTAGTGGTTCCCGCGACAGGGGGGGGTACGAGCAGTACTTC; CDR3: CASGSRDRGGYEQYF
J: TRBJ1-5; size: .; D: TRBD1; V: TRBV19; DNA: TGTGCCAGTAGTGTAAACCCTCAGGGGGGTGGCAATCAGCCCCAGCATTTT; CDR3: CASSVNPQGGGNQPQHF
J: TRBJ2-7; size: once; D: TRBD2; V: TRBV5-4; DNA: TGCGCCAGCAGCTTGGAGGGAGGGGTAGGGGAGCAGTACTTC; CDR3: CASSLEGGVGEQYF
J: TRBJ1-4; size: .; D: TRBD1; V: TRBV7-2; DNA: TGTGCCAGCAGCTTAGCGCACAACAGGGGTGAAAAACTGTTTTTT; CDR3: CASSLAHNRGEKLFF
J: TRBJ2-2; size: .; D: .; V: TRBV7-9; DNA: TGTGCCAGCAGCTTACCGGGGACAACCTTCGCGAACACCGGGGAGCTGTTTTTT; CDR3: CASSLPGTTFANTGELFF
J: TRBJ2-2; size: .; D: TRBD2; V: TRBV30; DNA: TGTGCCTGGAGCCCCCTGGGGAGGGCGGACACCGGGGAGCTGTTTTTT; CDR3: CAWSPLGRADTGELFF
J: TRBJ1-2; size: once; D: .; V: TRBV15; DNA: TGTGCCACCAGCAGAGATTCGGGCGCTGGAGGGATCTATGGCTACACCTTC; CDR3: CATSRDSGAGGIYGYTF
J: TRBJ2-1; size: .; D: .; V: TRBV9; DNA: TGTGCCAGCAGCCTATCACGGGAGAACTACAATGAGCAGTTCTTC; CDR3: CASSLSRENYNEQFF
J: TRBJ2-2; size: .; D: .; V: TRBV5-5; DNA: TGTGCCAGCAGCTCCTCCGGGACAAGCACCGGGGAGCTGTTTTTT; CDR3: CASSSSGTSTGELFF
J: TRBJ2-3; size: .; D: TRBD1; V: TRBV7-3; DNA: TGTGCCAGCAGCGCGGACAGGTCTAGCACAGATACGCAGTATTTT; CDR3: CASSADRSSTDTQYF
J: TRBJ2-1; size: .; D: TRBD2; V: TRBV4-1; DNA: TGCGCCAGCAGCCAGCTAGCGGTTAATGAGCAGTTCTTC; CDR3: CASSQLAVNEQFF
J: TRBJ1-2; size: .; D: .; V: TRBV6-1; DNA: TGTGCCAGCAGTGGCCGGACAGATAACTATGGCTACACCTTC; CDR3: CASSGRTDNYGYTF
J: TRBJ1-5; size: .; D: .; V: TRBV2; DNA: TGTGCCAGCAGAATGGGGCAAAATAGCAATCAGCCCCAGCATTTT; CDR3: CASRMGQNSNQPQHF
J: TRBJ1-6; size: .; D: .; V: TRBV5-1; DNA: TGCGCCAGCAGTGGGGGGAGTAATTCACCCCTCCACTTT; CDR3: CASSGGSNSPLHF
J: TRBJ1-1; size: .; D: .; V: TRBV19; DNA: TGTGCCAGCCTCGGCGGGGGCTCTGAAGCTTTCTTT; CDR3: CASLGGGSEAFF
J: TRBJ1-4; size: once; D: .; V: TRBV27; DNA: TGTGCCAGCAGTTTATCGGGGCAGGGTGAAAAACTGTTTTTT; CDR3: CASSLSGQGEKLFF